The 21 T cell receptor beta chains in this list originate from one sample, sequenced in a study of cytomegalovirus exposure and HLA in healthy donors. 13 Jbeta primers and 60 Vbeta primers were used for the PCR. Profiled with immunoSEQ multiplex PCR; TCRdb holds only in-frame clones, not every one. The table includes fewer than 90,000 clones, about 80% detected once. Material for sequencing was PBMCs. The receptors here all came from a man aged 25 to 40 in good health and CMV-seropositive.

This clone was recorded a few times. This chain joins TRBV10-3 and TRBJ1-6; unclear D gene. This CDR3 spans 15 amino acids. V lost 10 bases, J lost 5 bases, and 18 bases lay in between. Germline CDR1 is ENHRY and CDR2 is SYGVKD. The CDR3 sequence is CATRSEGFNNSPLHF. The CDR3 DNA is TGTGCCACCCGTTCGGAGGGTTTCAATAATTCACCCCTCCACTTT.

The V and J genes are TRBV19 and TRBJ1-2, with a tentative D call TRBD1 (6 bases). The ends were cut back, 4 bases at V and 8 bases at J, with 20 bases in the middle. Germline V gene lookup returns CDR1 LNHDA and CDR2 SQIVND (reference sequence). This CDR3 is 15 amino acids long. The CDR3 here is CASSNPPSGVGGYTF. The CDR3 nucleotides are TGTGCCAGTAGTAACCCCCCCTCAGGGGTGGGCGGCTACACCTTC.

The chain combines TRBV19 with TRBJ2-2; weak D call: TRBD1 (5 bases). CDR1 LNHDA and CDR2 SQIVND come from the germline V gene (reference sequence). V gave up 3 bases and J gave up 7 bases, with 12 bases separating them. The CDR3 length is 14 residues. In DNA form, the CDR3 reads TGTGCCAGTAGTATTGGCAGGGCTGACGGGGAGCTGTTTTTT. It encodes CASSIGRADGELFF.

The chain is built from TRBV11-3 and TRBJ2-6; D uncertain. This CDR3 is built from 19 residues. CDR1 is SGHNT, CDR2 YENEEA, per germline. The germline V and J ends were trimmed by 0 bases and 0 bases, with 15 bases remaining between them. The CDR3 DNA reads TGTGCCAGCAGCTTAGATCAAGCAGGAACTGGCTCTGGGGCCAACGTCCTGACTTTC. As protein: CASSLDQAGTGSGANVLTF.

This clone was recorded a few times. The chain couples TRBV5-4 to TRBJ1-2; 9 bases match TRBD1. The CDR3 has 14 amino acids. Germline assignment: CDR1 SGHNT and CDR2 YYREEE (reference sequence). The V and J ends lost 2 bases and 8 bases, in that order; junction bases with no gene match: 7. The CDR3 nucleotides read TGTGCCAGCAGCTTCGCCGGGACAGGGTCCGGCTACACCTTC. It specifies CASSFAGTGSGYTF.

The V and J genes are TRBV14 and TRBJ1-3; D is undetermined. The germline V and J ends were trimmed by 0 bases and 1 base, with 4 bases remaining between them. This CDR3 comprises 14 residues. Germline CDR1 is SGHDN and CDR2 is FVKESK. This chain's CDR3 is CASSQDFSGNTIYF. CDR3 DNA sequence: TGTGCCAGCAGCCAAGACTTTTCTGGAAACACCATATATTTT.

The CDR3 DNA sequence: TGTGCCAGCAGCTTATTATTAGCGGGGAGCAATGAGCAGTTCTTC. Translation gives CASSLLLAGSNEQFF. This rearrangement joins TRBV11-2 to TRBJ2-1; 8 bases agree with TRBD2. Germline V gives CDR1 SGHAT, CDR2 FQNNGV. J lost 6 bases, V lost 2 bases, and 6 bases had no gene match. CDR3 size: 15 residues. Drawing the rest from reference TRBV11-2 and TRBJ2-1, the complete variable domain is EAGVAQSPRYKIIEKRQSVAFWCNPISGHATLYWYQQILGQGPKLLIQFQNNGVVDDSQLPKDRFSAERLKGVDSTLKIQPAKLEDSAVYLCASSLLLAGSNEQFFGPGTRLTVL.

V usage is TRBV4-1 and J usage is TRBJ1-1, with no clear D. This CDR3 contains 14 residues. Germline V gene sequence: CDR1 MGHRA, CDR2 YSYEKL. Trimming cost V 1 base and J 2 bases, with 8 bases left between them. The CDR3 here is CASSQAGSNTEAFF. In DNA, the CDR3 is TGCGCCAGCAGCCAAGCGGGTAGTAACACTGAAGCTTTCTTT.

This clone appeared a single time. The chain recombines TRBV5-1 with TRBJ2-5; 8 bases map to TRBD1. The DNA end is more similar to TRBJ2-7, so the J call may be wrong. The CDR3 contains 16 residues. Germline CDR1 reads SGHRS; CDR2 reads YFSETQ. The CDR3 nucleotides read TGCGCCAGCAGCAGAGCCACAGGGGGGTGGGAAAACGAGCAGTACTTC. Its protein product is CASSRATGGWENEQYF.

This clone was seen only a few times. The chain recombines TRBV6-5 with TRBJ2-7, with 7 bases that match TRBD1. The CDR3 spans 13 residues. V shed 6 bases and J 3 bases; nucleotides not matched to a gene: 5. Germline CDR1 reads MNHEY; CDR2 reads SVGAGI. The CDR3 is CASRQGQDYEQYF. The CDR3 DNA sequence: TGTGCCAGCAGGCAAGGACAGGACTACGAGCAGTACTTC.

The V call is TRBV15, the J call TRBJ1-6, with 10 bases that match TRBD1. The CDR3 has 16 amino acids. The germline CDR1 and CDR2 sequences are LNHNV and YYDKDF (reference sequence). Losses at the gene ends were 0 bases for V and 6 bases for J; bases not matched to a gene: 2. This CDR3 is CATSRETGGFNSPLHF. CDR3 DNA sequence: TGTGCCACCAGCAGAGAGACAGGGGGCTTTAATTCACCCCTCCACTTT.

The chain combines TRBV11-3 with TRBJ2-3, with TRBD2 identical over 13 bases. Germline trimming cut 4 bases from V and 0 bases from J; bases unmatched to any gene: 7. This CDR3 has 18 amino acids. Germline CDR1 and CDR2: SGHNT and YENEEA. CDR3 loop: CASSSGLAGVGSTDTQYF. CDR3 DNA: TGTGCCAGCAGCTCCGGACTAGCGGGGGTCGGTAGCACAGATACGCAGTATTTT.

This chain connects TRBV5-8 to TRBJ1-3, with TRBD1 matching over 7 bases. V lost 4 bases to trimming and J lost 3 bases; unmatched junction nucleotides: 10. Germline CDR1 and CDR2: SGHTS and YDEGEE. The length of the CDR3 is 16 residues. The CDR3 DNA is TGTGCCAGCAGCGCGGGGACAGACCCGTTTGGAAACACCATATATTTT. It translates to CASSAGTDPFGNTIYF.

This clone appeared a few times. The rearrangement joins TRBV18 to TRBJ1-5, with a weak D call TRBD1 (5 bases). CDR3 size: 14 residues. CDR1 and CDR2 (germline): KGHSH, LQKENI. With 5 bases removed from V and 6 bases from J, the gap between germline ends came to 14 bases. Written as DNA, the CDR3 is TGTGCCAGCTCAGTTGGAGGGGAGTCTCAGCCCCAGCATTTT. It specifies CASSVGGESQPQHF.

The rearrangement uses TRBV5-4 and TRBJ2-7; D is possibly TRBD1 (6 bases). Germline V lookup: CDR1 SGHNT, CDR2 YYREEE (reference sequence). Trimming removed 4 bases at V and 2 bases at J, with 13 bases between. This CDR3 comprises 14 residues. CDR3 region: CASSTQGGPYEQYF. The DNA of the CDR3 is TGTGCCAGCAGCACACAGGGCGGCCCCTACGAGCAGTACTTC. Based on the CDR3 plus reference TRBV5-4 and TRBJ2-7, the full variable domain is ETGVTQSPTHLIKTRGQQVTLRCSSQSGHNTVSWYQQALGQGPQFIFQYYREEENGRGNFPPRFSGLQFPNYSSELNVNALELDDSALYLCASSTQGGPYEQYFGPGTRLTVT.

This chain connects TRBV5-8 to TRBJ1-5; the D gene is possibly TRBD1 (5 bases). The CDR3 spans 15 residues. Trimming took 4 bases from V and 3 from J, leaving 14 bases between them. The V gene's germline CDR1 is SGHTS and CDR2 YDEGEE. The CDR3 DNA sequence: TGTGCCAGCAGCACAATCGGAGGGGACAATCAGCCCCAGCATTTT. Translated, it gives CASSTIGGDNQPQHF. Combining the CDR3 with reference TRBV5-8 and TRBJ1-5 gives the whole variable domain EAGVTQSPTHLIKTRGQQATLRCSPISGHTSVYWYQQALGLGLQFLLWYDEGEERNRGNFPPRFSGRQFPNYSSELNVNALELEDSALYLCASSTIGGDNQPQHFGDGTRLSIL.

The chain links TRBV6-1 to TRBJ1-2; D perhaps matches TRBD1 (5 bases). This CDR3 is built from 14 residues. Germline CDR1 is MNHNS and CDR2 is SASEGT. V was clipped by 5 bases and J by 3 bases, with 13 bases between them. CDR3 DNA sequence: TGTGCCAGCAGTCCTGAGGCCAGGGACTATGGCTACACCTTC. Its protein is CASSPEARDYGYTF.

The rearrangement joins TRBV20-1 to TRBJ2-1; no definite D call. The CDR3 has 8 amino acids. The germline V gene encodes CDR1 DFQATT and CDR2 SNEGSKA (reference sequence). The CDR3: CSVNEQFF. In DNA, the CDR3 is TGCAGCGTAAATGAGCAGTTCTTC.

V and J are TRBV15 and TRBJ1-5; the D gene is possibly TRBD1 (5 bases). V was trimmed by 0 bases and J by 3 bases, leaving 9 bases between them. CDR1 and CDR2 (germline): LNHNV, YYDKDF (reference sequence). This CDR3 has 15 amino acids. The CDR3: CATSRDMTDNQPQHF. For the CDR3, the DNA is TGTGCCACCAGCAGAGATATGACAGACAATCAGCCCCAGCATTTT. Based on the CDR3 plus reference TRBV15 and TRBJ1-5, the full variable domain is DAMVIQNPRYQVTQFGKPVTLSCSQTLNHNVMYWYQQKSSQAPKLLFHYYDKDFNNEADTPDNFQSRRPNTSFCFLDIRSPGLGDTAMYLCATSRDMTDNQPQHFGDGTRLSIL.

The V and J genes are TRBV5-5 and TRBJ2-1, with no clear D. Germline CDR1 and CDR2: SGHKS and YYEKEE (reference sequence). The CDR3 covers 14 residues. The V gene lost 1 base and the J gene lost 7 bases, with 12 bases spanning the gap. CDR3 sequence: CASSLTAPLNEQFF. DNA for the CDR3: TGTGCCAGCAGCTTGACTGCCCCTTTGAATGAGCAGTTCTTC.

The V and J genes are TRBV27 and TRBJ2-5, with 8 bases that match TRBD2. The trim removed 10 bases at V and 6 bases at J, leaving 19 bases unmatched. Germline V gene data show CDR1 as MNHEY and CDR2 as SMNVEV (reference sequence). This CDR3 contains 16 residues. Here the CDR3 DNA reads TGTGCCACCCAGTTTATTAGCCCCGGGGGGGGGCAGACCCAGTACTTC. This encodes CATQFISPGGGQTQYF.